This record looks at one TCR beta chain sequence and its context. Germline V gives CDR1 SGHNT, CDR2 YYREEE (reference sequence). This CDR3 is built from 14 residues. Trimming took 0 bases from V and 3 from J; bases not matched to a gene: 2. This record belongs to a study of blood T cell repertoires in COVID-19. Study in general: The United States, Italy and Spain were the sources of the acute and convalescent COVID-19 samples. PBMCs, B-cell-depleted T cells, or T cells were the source of the cDNA or gDNA that made up the material.

Original handling: Nucleated cell number was recorded as an estimate derived from reference gene primer amplification. Clones were sequenced by immunoSEQ multiplex PCR, and TCRdb holds only the in-frame ones, with some missing. V, J and clone size are those of that table, while D and trimming were read from the DNA. The table has 100,000 to 130,000 clones, about four fifths seen once; the top ten hold approximately 4%. This sequence joins TRBV5-4 and TRBJ2-7; TRBD1 matches 8 bases. The source material was peripheral blood. This clonotype was obtained from a human donor in a cohort sampled during active COVID-19. The CDR3 DNA reads as TGTGCCAGCAGCTTGGGGACAGGGAACTACGAGCAGTACTTC. Encoded protein: CASSLGTGNYEQYF. The full variable domain, in which reference TRBV5-4 and TRBJ2-7 provide the parts outside the CDR3, is ETGVTQSPTHLIKTRGQQVTLRCSSQSGHNTVSWYQQALGQGPQFIFQYYREEENGRGNFPPRFSGLQFPNYSSELNVNALELDDSALYLCASSLGTGNYEQYFGPGTRLTVT.